These T cell receptor beta chains were read from a single sample in a study of blood T cells in healthy people across ages. In TCRdb, the 5' RACE reads were re-called with MiXCR into one record per CDR3 protein. The sample has about 700,000 distinct CDR3 sequences; 32% are singletons. The material sequenced was blood. The receptors stem from a woman older than 75 in good health. Each CDR3 is given with its conserved first and last residue. D genes are given only for firm matches. The listing skips clone size in some rows; elsewhere it reads once, few, many or a size class.

CDR3aa: CASSRAGGNSPLHF
CDR3nt: TGTGCCAGCAGCCGAGCGGGGGGGAATTCACCCCTCCACTTT
j_gene: TRBJ1-6
v_gene: TRBV6-5
d_gene: .
abundance: many

CDR3aa: CASSHTGTGANEQFF
CDR3nt: TGTGCCAGCAGCCATACCGGGACAGGGGCCAATGAGCAGTTCTTC
j_gene: TRBJ2-1
v_gene: TRBV7-2
d_gene: TRBD1
abundance: many

CDR3aa: CASSLGLLTGEGEQFF
CDR3nt: TGCGCCAGCAGCTTGGGCCTCCTGACAGGGGAGGGTGAGCAGTTCTTC
j_gene: TRBJ2-1
v_gene: TRBV5-1
d_gene: .
abundance: .

CDR3aa: CASSARGTGSETQYF
CDR3nt: TGTGCCAGCAGCGCTCGAGGGACAGGGTCAGAGACCCAGTACTTC
j_gene: TRBJ2-5
v_gene: TRBV7-3
d_gene: TRBD1
abundance: many

CDR3aa: CASSYGTGVNEQYF
CDR3nt: TGTGCCAGCAGTTACGGGACAGGGGTCAACGAGCAGTACTTC
j_gene: TRBJ2-7
v_gene: TRBV6-6
d_gene: TRBD1
abundance: many

CDR3aa: CAGRPTSGGAWNEQYF
CDR3nt: TGTGCCGGCAGACCCACTTCAGGGGGCGCTTGGAATGAGCAGTACTTC
j_gene: TRBJ2-5
v_gene: TRBV6-6
d_gene: TRBD1
abundance: .

CDR3aa: CASSPKDRLYGYTF
CDR3nt: TGTGCCAGCAGCCCGAAGGACCGCCTTTATGGCTACACCTTC
j_gene: TRBJ1-2
v_gene: TRBV7-8
d_gene: .
abundance: few

CDR3aa: CASSQPSGGTGEQYF
CDR3nt: TGTGCCAGCAGTCAGCCCAGCGGGGGAACGGGCGAGCAGTACTTC
j_gene: TRBJ2-7
v_gene: TRBV12-3/TRBV12-4
d_gene: TRBD2
abundance: few

CDR3aa: CASSQVGELGGGYTF
CDR3nt: TGTGCCAGCAGCCAAGTGGGTGAGCTGGGAGGTGGCTACACCTTC
j_gene: TRBJ1-2
v_gene: TRBV3-1
d_gene: .
abundance: few

CDR3aa: CASSQTSGTFDTQYF
CDR3nt: TGTGCCAGCAGCCAAACGAGCGGGACTTTTGATACGCAGTATTTT
j_gene: TRBJ2-3
v_gene: TRBV4-2
d_gene: TRBD2
abundance: .

CDR3aa: CASSLWSRNQPQHF
CDR3nt: TGTGCCAGCAGTTTGTGGTCACGCAATCAGCCCCAGCATTTT
j_gene: TRBJ1-5
v_gene: TRBV12-3/TRBV12-4
d_gene: .
abundance: many

CDR3aa: CATQGRAETEAFF
CDR3nt: TGTGCCACCCAGGGGCGGGCGGAAACTGAAGCTTTCTTT
j_gene: TRBJ1-1
v_gene: TRBV12-3/TRBV12-4
d_gene: .
abundance: many

CDR3aa: CASSPRTGGPLLGEQYF
CDR3nt: TGTGCCAGTAGTCCCCGGACAGGGGGCCCTCTACTAGGGGAGCAGTACTTC
j_gene: TRBJ2-5
v_gene: TRBV19
d_gene: TRBD1
abundance: .

CDR3aa: CASRETGGIYNEQFF
CDR3nt: TGTGCCAGCAGAGAGACAGGGGGCATCTACAATGAGCAGTTCTTC
j_gene: TRBJ2-1
v_gene: TRBV6-2/TRBV6-3
d_gene: TRBD1
abundance: many

CDR3aa: CASSQDRTSGSWDNFETQYF
CDR3nt: TGCGCCAGCAGCCAAGATCGGACTAGCGGGAGTTGGGACAATTTTGAGACCCAGTACTTC
j_gene: TRBJ2-5
v_gene: TRBV4-1
d_gene: TRBD2
abundance: .

CDR3aa: CATSDTGLVVEQFF
CDR3nt: TGTGCCACCAGTGACACGGGACTAGTCGTTGAGCAGTTCTTC
j_gene: TRBJ2-1
v_gene: TRBV24-1
d_gene: TRBD2
abundance: .

CDR3aa: CTSSKYRGPGNIQYF
CDR3nt: TGTACCAGCAGTAAATACAGGGGGCCGGGGAACATTCAGTACTTC
j_gene: TRBJ2-4
v_gene: TRBV27
d_gene: TRBD1
abundance: .

CDR3aa: CASSGRVNRDSPLHF
CDR3nt: TGTGCCAGCAGTGGCCGGGTAAATAGGGATTCACCCCTCCACTTT
j_gene: TRBJ1-6
v_gene: TRBV2
d_gene: .
abundance: few

CDR3aa: CASSLATGQGREQYF
CDR3nt: TGTGCCAGCAGCTTGGCCACTGGACAGGGAAGGGAGCAGTACTTC
j_gene: TRBJ2-4
v_gene: TRBV5-4
d_gene: TRBD1
abundance: many

CDR3aa: CASSSQPMNTEAFF
CDR3nt: TGCGCCAGCAGCTCCCAGCCCATGAACACTGAAGCTTTCTTT
j_gene: TRBJ1-1
v_gene: TRBV5-1
d_gene: .
abundance: .

CDR3aa: CASSSVAGVYNEQFF
CDR3nt: TGTGCCAGCAGCTCGGTAGCGGGGGTCTACAATGAGCAGTTCTTC
j_gene: TRBJ2-1
v_gene: TRBV7-2
d_gene: TRBD2
abundance: .

CDR3aa: CASSSTGGAEQYF
CDR3nt: TGCGCCAGCAGCAGCACCGGGGGAGCCGAGCAGTACTTC
j_gene: TRBJ2-7
v_gene: TRBV5-1
d_gene: .
abundance: once

CDR3aa: CVSRPGTGAYGYTF
CDR3nt: TGTGTCAGCCGTCCCGGGACAGGGGCATATGGCTACACCTTC
j_gene: TRBJ1-2
v_gene: TRBV27
d_gene: TRBD1
abundance: .

CDR3aa: CASSEALGGGYTF
CDR3nt: TGTGCCAGCAGTGAAGCGCTTGGGGGTGGCTACACCTTC
j_gene: TRBJ1-2
v_gene: TRBV2
d_gene: .
abundance: many

CDR3aa: CATSRDLPRVTGELFF
CDR3nt: TGTGCCACCAGCAGAGACCTCCCCAGGGTTACCGGGGAGCTGTTTTTC
j_gene: TRBJ2-2
v_gene: TRBV15
d_gene: .
abundance: .

CDR3aa: CASSLIPGSQGQYNYGYTF
CDR3nt: TGTGCCAGCAGCCTCATCCCCGGCTCGCAGGGACAGTACAACTATGGCTACACCTTC
j_gene: TRBJ1-2
v_gene: TRBV7-3
d_gene: TRBD1
abundance: few

CDR3aa: CSAKGRESSGANVLTF
CDR3nt: TGCAGTGCTAAGGGACGGGAGAGCTCTGGGGCCAACGTCCTGACTTTC
j_gene: TRBJ2-6
v_gene: TRBV20-1
d_gene: .
abundance: many

CDR3aa: CASSQDLLAGADTDTQYF
CDR3nt: TGCGCCAGCAGCCAAGACTTACTAGCGGGGGCCGACACAGATACGCAGTATTTT
j_gene: TRBJ2-3
v_gene: TRBV4-1
d_gene: TRBD2
abundance: many

CDR3aa: CSAFDRDVVYF
CDR3nt: TGCAGTGCTTTCGACAGGGACGTGGTGTACTTC
j_gene: TRBJ2-5
v_gene: TRBV20-1
d_gene: TRBD1
abundance: many

CDR3aa: CATSDAGTGTYNEQFF
CDR3nt: TGTGCCACCAGTGACGCCGGGACAGGAACCTACAATGAGCAGTTCTTC
j_gene: TRBJ2-1
v_gene: TRBV24-1
d_gene: TRBD1
abundance: few

CDR3aa: CASSVAGVSGGDYNEQFF
CDR3nt: TGTGCCAGCAGCGTAGCGGGGGTGAGCGGGGGGGATTACAATGAGCAGTTCTTC
j_gene: TRBJ2-1
v_gene: TRBV9
d_gene: TRBD2
abundance: many

CDR3aa: CASSPTSGRNGANVLTF
CDR3nt: TGTGCCAGCAGCCCGACTAGCGGGAGGAATGGGGCCAACGTCCTGACTTTC
j_gene: TRBJ2-6
v_gene: TRBV5-5
d_gene: TRBD2
abundance: .

CDR3aa: CSGIGGGGGPYEQYF
CDR3nt: TGCAGTGGGATCGGGGGGGGAGGGGGACCATACGAGCAGTACTTC
j_gene: TRBJ2-7
v_gene: TRBV20-1
d_gene: TRBD2
abundance: .

CDR3aa: CASTLQGYTEAFF
CDR3nt: TGTGCCAGCACCCTACAGGGCTACACTGAAGCTTTCTTT
j_gene: TRBJ1-1
v_gene: TRBV2
d_gene: .
abundance: .

CDR3aa: CASSLRLISDSYNEQVF
CDR3nt: TGTGCCAGCAGCTTACGTCTAATATCAGATTCCTACAATGAGCAGGTCTTC
j_gene: TRBJ2-1
v_gene: TRBV11-1
d_gene: .
abundance: few

CDR3aa: CASSQGQVNTEAFF
CDR3nt: TGTGCCAGCAGTCAGGGACAGGTGAACACTGAAGCTTTCTTT
j_gene: TRBJ1-1
v_gene: TRBV12-3/TRBV12-4
d_gene: TRBD1
abundance: few

CDR3aa: CASREDGTNTEAFF
CDR3nt: TGTGCCAGCCGTGAAGACGGGACGAACACTGAAGCTTTCTTT
j_gene: TRBJ1-1
v_gene: TRBV6-6
d_gene: .
abundance: .

CDR3aa: CAISGGRGAFF
CDR3nt: TGTGCCATCAGTGGCGGCCGTGGAGCTTTCTTT
j_gene: TRBJ1-1
v_gene: TRBV10-3
d_gene: .
abundance: .

CDR3aa: CAISDPNTGELLF
CDR3nt: TGTGCCATCAGTGATCCGAACACCGGGGAGCTGTTATTT
j_gene: TRBJ2-2
v_gene: TRBV10-3
d_gene: .
abundance: .

CDR3aa: CASSLGGSRTGELFF
CDR3nt: TGCGCCAGCAGCTTGGGAGGGTCACGCACCGGGGAGCTGTTTTTT
j_gene: TRBJ2-2
v_gene: TRBV5-1
d_gene: .
abundance: .

CDR3aa: CASSLYAGAEKLFF
CDR3nt: TGTGCCAGCAGTTTATATGCAGGGGCTGAAAAACTGTTTTTT
j_gene: TRBJ1-4
v_gene: TRBV27
d_gene: .
abundance: .

CDR3aa: CAISESKGIRYEQYF
CDR3nt: TGTGCCATCAGTGAGTCTAAAGGTATACGCTACGAGCAGTACTTC
j_gene: TRBJ2-7
v_gene: TRBV10-3
d_gene: .
abundance: .

CDR3aa: CASRATGSFYEQYF
CDR3nt: TGTGCCAGCAGGGCTACCGGTTCCTTCTACGAGCAGTACTTC
j_gene: TRBJ2-7
v_gene: TRBV6-6
d_gene: .
abundance: .

CDR3aa: CASRMDRNYEQYF
CDR3nt: TGCGCCAGCAGGATGGACAGGAACTACGAGCAGTACTTC
j_gene: TRBJ2-7
v_gene: TRBV5-1
d_gene: TRBD1
abundance: many

CDR3aa: CASSPSGTGDQETQYF
CDR3nt: TGTGCCAGCTCACCATCCGGGACAGGGGACCAAGAGACCCAGTACTTC
j_gene: TRBJ2-5
v_gene: TRBV18
d_gene: TRBD1
abundance: few

CDR3aa: CSSDRGIGETQHF
CDR3nt: TGCAGCTCAGACAGGGGTATCGGAGAGACCCAGCACTTC
j_gene: TRBJ2-7
v_gene: TRBV29-1
d_gene: TRBD1
abundance: .

CDR3aa: CASSVGVQGSSYNERFF
CDR3nt: TGTGCCAGCAGCGTAGGGGTACAGGGGAGCTCCTACAATGAGCGGTTCTTC
j_gene: TRBJ2-1
v_gene: TRBV9
d_gene: TRBD1
abundance: .

CDR3aa: CSARAAGDVNEQFF
CDR3nt: TGCAGTGCTAGAGCCGCGGGAGATGTGAATGAGCAGTTCTTC
j_gene: TRBJ2-1
v_gene: TRBV20-1
d_gene: TRBD2
abundance: .

CDR3aa: CATSKLMTDQPQHF
CDR3nt: TGTGCCACCAGCAAACTAATGACAGATCAGCCCCAGCATTTT
j_gene: TRBJ1-5
v_gene: TRBV15
d_gene: .
abundance: .

CDR3aa: CSVGLLAGEGNEQFF
CDR3nt: TGCAGCGTTGGTTTATTAGCGGGAGAAGGCAATGAGCAGTTCTTC
j_gene: TRBJ2-1
v_gene: TRBV29-1
d_gene: TRBD2
abundance: .

CDR3aa: CASSPMTGLNEKLFF
CDR3nt: TGTGCCAGCAGCCCCATGACAGGTTTGAATGAAAAACTGTTTTTT
j_gene: TRBJ1-4
v_gene: TRBV2
d_gene: .
abundance: many

CDR3aa: CSAERYTSYEQYF
CDR3nt: TGCAGTGCTGAGCGATATACCTCCTACGAGCAGTACTTC
j_gene: TRBJ2-7
v_gene: TRBV20-1
d_gene: .
abundance: .

CDR3aa: CASSLAGTPYLYGYTF
CDR3nt: TGTGCCAGCAGCTTGGCCGGGACACCGTACCTCTATGGCTACACCTTC
j_gene: TRBJ1-2
v_gene: TRBV5-6
d_gene: .
abundance: many

CDR3aa: CSASAGGPNYGYTF
CDR3nt: TGCAGTGCCTCAGCAGGGGGCCCTAACTATGGCTACACCTTC
j_gene: TRBJ1-2
v_gene: TRBV20-1
d_gene: TRBD1
abundance: many

CDR3aa: CASSARGTGNSGNTIYF
CDR3nt: TGTGCCAGCAGCGCGCGCGGGACAGGGAATTCTGGAAACACCATATATTTT
j_gene: TRBJ1-3
v_gene: TRBV9
d_gene: TRBD1
abundance: few

CDR3aa: CASSPQRLTYEQYF
CDR3nt: TGTGCCAGCAGCCCCCAGAGGTTAACCTACGAGCAGTACTTC
j_gene: TRBJ2-7
v_gene: TRBV5-4
d_gene: .
abundance: many

CDR3aa: CATGGPYNEQFF
CDR3nt: TGTGCCACCGGGGGCCCCTACAATGAGCAGTTCTTC
j_gene: TRBJ2-1
v_gene: TRBV6-1
d_gene: .
abundance: many

CDR3aa: CASSLAQTPNYGYTF
CDR3nt: TGTGCCAGCAGCTTAGCGCAGACACCGAACTATGGCTACACCTTC
j_gene: TRBJ1-2
v_gene: TRBV7-9
d_gene: .
abundance: .

CDR3aa: CASSPSGRAYNEQFF
CDR3nt: TGTGCCAGCAGCCCTAGCGGGAGAGCCTACAATGAGCAGTTCTTC
j_gene: TRBJ2-1
v_gene: TRBV7-9
d_gene: TRBD2
abundance: .